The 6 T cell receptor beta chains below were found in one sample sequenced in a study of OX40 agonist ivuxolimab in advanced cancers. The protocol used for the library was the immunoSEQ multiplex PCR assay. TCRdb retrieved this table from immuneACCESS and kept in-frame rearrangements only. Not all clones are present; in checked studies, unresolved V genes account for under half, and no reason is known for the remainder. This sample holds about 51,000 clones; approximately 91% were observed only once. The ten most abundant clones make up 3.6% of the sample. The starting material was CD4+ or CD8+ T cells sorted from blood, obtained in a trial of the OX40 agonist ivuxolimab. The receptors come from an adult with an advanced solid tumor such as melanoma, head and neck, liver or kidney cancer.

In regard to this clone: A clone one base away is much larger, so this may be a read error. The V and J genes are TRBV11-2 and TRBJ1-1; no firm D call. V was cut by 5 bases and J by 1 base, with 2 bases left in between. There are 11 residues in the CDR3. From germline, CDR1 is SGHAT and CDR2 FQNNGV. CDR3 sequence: CASSRNTEAFF. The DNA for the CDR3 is TGTGCCAGCAGCCGGAACACTGAAGCTTTCTTT.

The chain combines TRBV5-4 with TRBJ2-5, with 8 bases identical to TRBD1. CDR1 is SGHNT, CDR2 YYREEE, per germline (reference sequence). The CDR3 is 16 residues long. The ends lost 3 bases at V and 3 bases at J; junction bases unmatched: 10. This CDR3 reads CASSYISGTGEETQYF. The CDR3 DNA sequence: TGTGCCAGCAGCTATATTTCTGGGACAGGAGAAGAGACCCAGTACTTC.

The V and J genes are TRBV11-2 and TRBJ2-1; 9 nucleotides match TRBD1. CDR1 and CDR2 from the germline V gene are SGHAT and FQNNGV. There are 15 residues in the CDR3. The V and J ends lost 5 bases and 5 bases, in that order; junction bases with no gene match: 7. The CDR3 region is CASSRQGVSNNEQFF. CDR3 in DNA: TGTGCCAGCAGCCGACAGGGGGTATCCAACAATGAGCAGTTCTTC. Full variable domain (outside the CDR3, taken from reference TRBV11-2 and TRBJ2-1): EAGVAQSPRYKIIEKRQSVAFWCNPISGHATLYWYQQILGQGPKLLIQFQNNGVVDDSQLPKDRFSAERLKGVDSTLKIQPAKLEDSAVYLCASSRQGVSNNEQFFGPGTRLTVL.

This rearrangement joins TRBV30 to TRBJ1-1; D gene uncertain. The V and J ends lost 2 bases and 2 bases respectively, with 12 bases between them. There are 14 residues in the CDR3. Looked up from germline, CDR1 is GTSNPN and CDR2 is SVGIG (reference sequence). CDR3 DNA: TGTGCCTGGAGTTCATCGAGGGTTAACACTGAAGCTTTCTTT. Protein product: CAWSSSRVNTEAFF.

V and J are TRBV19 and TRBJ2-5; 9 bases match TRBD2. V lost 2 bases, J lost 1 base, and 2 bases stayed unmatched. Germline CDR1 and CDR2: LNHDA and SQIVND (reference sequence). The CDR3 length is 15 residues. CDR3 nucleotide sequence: TGTGCCAGTAGTATAAAAGCGGGGGGCCAAGAGACCCAGTACTTC. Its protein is CASSIKAGGQETQYF.

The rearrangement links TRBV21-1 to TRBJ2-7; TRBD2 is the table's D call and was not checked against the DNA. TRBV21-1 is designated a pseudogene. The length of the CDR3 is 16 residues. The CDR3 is CASSKRLPGEANEQYF. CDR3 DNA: TGTGCCAGCAGCAAAAGGCTCCCGGGGGAAGCAAACGAGCAGTACTTC.